One sample yielded the 12 T cell receptor beta chains listed below, sequenced in a study of cytomegalovirus exposure and HLA in healthy donors. With 60 Vbeta and 13 Jbeta primers, the PCR was carried out. The method was immunoSEQ multiplex PCR; TCRdb's version includes in-frame clones alone and lacks a portion of them. The sample has around 210,000 clones, around 80% seen once. What was sequenced was PBMCs. The receptor source for this set is a boy between 10 and 17 years old in good health and CMV-seronegative.

DNA of the CDR3: TGTGCCAGCAGCGTAGCGGGGACAGGGCAAGAGACCCAGTACTTC. It codes for CASSVAGTGQETQYF. The chain combines TRBV9 with TRBJ2-5; 9 bases map to TRBD1. The CDR3 has 15 residues. With 0 bases clipped from V and 2 bases from J, the junction kept 2 bases outside the gene matches. Per the germline V gene, CDR1 is SGDLS and CDR2 is YYNGEE.

This chain uses TRBV5-1 with TRBJ2-1, with TRBD2 identical over 7 bases. Germline values: CDR1 SGHRS, CDR2 YFSETQ. V gave up 0 bases and J gave up 5 bases; unmatched junction bases: 2. CDR3 size: 14 residues. The CDR3 bases are TGCGCCAGCAGCTTGGTGGGGGGGGACAATGAGCAGTTCTTC. This sequence encodes CASSLVGGDNEQFF. Using reference TRBV5-1 and TRBJ2-1 for the parts outside the CDR3, the full variable domain is KAGVTQTPRYLIKTRGQQVTLSCSPISGHRSVSWYQQTPGQGLQFLFEYFSETQRNKGNFPGRFSGRQFSNSRSEMNVSTLELGDSALYLCASSLVGGDNEQFFGPGTRLTVL.

The genes are TRBV5-1 and TRBJ2-1; 9 nucleotides line up with TRBD2. The V segment lost 4 bases and the J segment 9 bases; nucleotides outside the gene matches: 14. Germline loops: CDR1 SGHRS, CDR2 YFSETQ. The CDR3 is made up of 16 amino acids. DNA of the CDR3: TGCGCCAGCAGCCCTGGGCTAGCGGGACCCTCAGGTGAGCAGTTCTTC. This translates into CASSPGLAGPSGEQFF.

The V and J genes are TRBV2 and TRBJ1-2; D not resolved. CDR1 SNHLY and CDR2 FYNNEI come from the germline V gene. There are 14 residues in the CDR3. The V end was cut by 2 bases, the J end by 4 bases, with 11 bases between. The chain's CDR3 is CASSELQIGYGYTF. CDR3 nucleotides: TGTGCCAGCAGTGAACTACAGATCGGCTATGGCTACACCTTC.

There are a few counts of this clone. V and J are TRBV7-2 and TRBJ2-7, with 9 bases that match TRBD1. Germline CDR1 is SGHTA and CDR2 is FQGNSA. The CDR3 is 14 residues long. The V segment lost 5 bases and the J segment 4 bases; nucleotides outside the gene matches: 6. CDR3 nucleotide sequence: TGTGCCAGCAGCCACGGGACAGGGTTGTACGAGCAGTACTTC. It specifies CASSHGTGLYEQYF. The whole variable domain, remainder taken from reference TRBV7-2 and TRBJ2-7, is GAGVSQSPSNKVTEKGKDVELRCDPISGHTALYWYRQSLGQGLEFLIYFQGNSAPDKSGLPSDRFSAERTGGSVSTLTIQRTQQEDSAVYLCASSHGTGLYEQYFGPGTRLTVT.

The chain joins TRBV6-5 to TRBJ1-2; D call uncertain. The CDR3 loop spans 14 amino acids. Trimming cost V 6 bases and J 7 bases, with 18 bases left between them. Germline V gives CDR1 MNHEY, CDR2 SVGAGI. The CDR3 coding sequence is TGTGCCAGCAGACCGGGATCCTCCGGTCGTGGCTACACCTTC. This encodes CASRPGSSGRGYTF.

This chain connects TRBV19 to TRBJ2-3, with 8 bases identical to TRBD2. V lost 1 base, J lost 7 bases, and 4 bases stayed unmatched. The CDR3 is 14 residues long. Germline V gene data show CDR1 as LNHDA and CDR2 as SQIVND (reference sequence). CDR3 in amino acids: CASSIAAGANTQYF. As DNA, the CDR3 is TGTGCCAGTAGTATAGCAGCGGGAGCCAATACGCAGTATTTT.

The chain joins TRBV7-9 to TRBJ2-7; possibly TRBD2 for D (6 bases). The CDR3 consists of 10 residues. Germline-derived CDR1 and CDR2 are SEHNR and FQNEAQ (reference sequence). In DNA form, the CDR3 reads TGTTCCGCCGGGGGACGCGAGCAGTACTTC. As protein: CSAGGREQYF.

The rearrangement joins TRBV6-1 to TRBJ1-4, with D uncertain. CDR3 length: 14 amino acids. The V and J ends lost 1 base and 11 bases respectively, with 14 bases between them. The germline CDR1 and CDR2 sequences are MNHNS and SASEGT. Here the CDR3 DNA reads TGTGCCAGCAGTGAAGGGGCAGGCCCTCCTAAACTGTTTTTT. This gives the protein CASSEGAGPPKLFF.

This chain links TRBV9 with TRBJ2-1, with 11 bases fitting TRBD1. V lost 3 bases to trimming and J lost 4 bases; unmatched junction nucleotides: 6. There are 16 residues in the CDR3. Germline-derived CDR1 and CDR2 are SGDLS and YYNGEE. CDR3 DNA: TGTGCCAGCAGCGGTGGGGGGACAGGGGGATACAATGAGCAGTTCTTC. It is translated as CASSGGGTGGYNEQFF.

The genes are TRBV11-3 and TRBJ2-3; TRBD1 matches at 7 bases. The V and J ends lost 4 bases and 2 bases, in that order; junction bases with no gene match: 12. CDR1 and CDR2 from the germline V gene are SGHNT and YENEEA. The CDR3 spans 17 residues. The CDR3 nucleotides are TGTGCCAGCAGCTCGCCCTGGACAGGTACTAACACAGATACGCAGTATTTT. Translating gives CASSSPWTGTNTDTQYF.

The CDR3 DNA follows: TGTGCCAGCAGCCTACAGGGGGTCCAGCCCCAGCATTTT. Amino acid sequence: CASSLQGVQPQHF. V and J are TRBV7-8 and TRBJ1-5, with 8 bases fitting TRBD1. The ends lost 5 bases at V and 7 bases at J; junction bases unmatched: 4. The CDR3 runs to 13 residues. CDR1 is SGHVS, CDR2 FQNEAQ, per germline.